This T cell receptor (beta chain) was captured by sequencing in a study of shared clonotypes between healthy human individuals. Turning to the study itself: There were three CD4 naive, three CD4 memory, two CD8 naive and one CD8 memory plates per donor.

CDR3 length: 11 amino acids. V lost 6 bases to trimming and J lost 5 bases; unmatched junction nucleotides: 1. The germline CDR1 and CDR2 sequences are MNHEY and SVGAGI. Clones were read by immunoSEQ multiplex PCR, and TCRdb kept only the in-frame ones, dropping some. The sample records about 2 million clones, 85% to 95% being singletons. The receptor was derived from a man between 18 and 29 years old in good health. What was sequenced was naive CD4+ T cells sorted from blood. The subset is: CD45RA+ positively selected. The chain combines TRBV6-5 with TRBJ2-7, with 7 bases that match TRBD1. CDR3 loop: CASSQGDEQYF. CDR3 DNA sequence: TGTGCCAGCAGCCAGGGGGACGAGCAGTACTTC.